The present T cell receptor beta chain was sequenced within a study of blood T cell repertoires in COVID-19 (dated by TCRdb to the early 2020s). Concerning the study at large: Samples covering the acute and convalescent phases of COVID-19 were provided by collaborators in the United States, Italy and Spain. Where available, HLA class I and class II types were obtained from metadata supplied by the sample provider rather than from assay-based typing. Sample metadata almost always included a de-identified subject ID, COVID-19 status, age in years and sex. The prospective study material was composed of cDNA or gDNA derived from T cells, B-cell-depleted T cells, or PBMCs. Samples were obtained from the ongoing ImmuneRACE study (first 160 participants) and from about 1,300 subjects provided by 6 global collaborators. Deeply sampled blood TCRbeta repertoires from subjects exposed to, actively infected with, or recovered from COVID-19 were included in the dataset. The repertoires were released in a freely available public database intended as a resource for research on the immune response to SARS-CoV-2.

The investigation overall reported the following: The quantity of clinical and demographic metadata differed by source and by participant and was supplied without curation.

In the case of this clone: This receptor's antigen is unknown. Nothing much larger sits one base from this clone, and base qualities are not available.

Each collaborating institution followed its own protocols to collect whole blood in K2EDTA tubes. For TCRbeta analysis, collaborators shipped samples as frozen whole blood, isolated PBMCs, or DNA extracted from either of those sample types. TCRbeta CDR3 regions were amplified from genomic DNA using the immunoSEQ Assay, a bias-controlled multiplex PCR. Under the source paper's analysis protocol: Nucleated cell counts per sample were estimated from amplification of reference gene primers within the assay. To quantify the absolute abundance of each unique TCRbeta CDR3 rearrangement, sequence reads were collapsed and filtered. For each sample, productive Simpson clonality was calculated as the square root of Simpson's diversity index over productive rearrangements. Sourced from immuneACCESS, this table was stored by TCRdb with only in-frame sequences that have V and J called. A share of the clones is absent; for the studies checked, an unresolved V gene accounts for under half, and the remainder has no known explanation. Clonal size and the V and J genes are those of that table, whereas D and trimming came from the DNA. For this sample the table gives under 75,000 clones, of which around 80% were detected only once. The ten largest clonotypes hold more than 15% of the sample.

Trimming takes 6 bases off V and 4 bases off J; junction bases not matched to a gene: 5. The CDR3 measures 14 amino acids from cysteine to phenylalanine. Just CDR3 DNA is preserved here, 42 bases in frame from base 1. Per the germline V gene, SNHLY is the CDR1 and FYNNEI is the CDR2. This receptor was taken from a man older than 75 with acute or convalescent COVID-19. This receptor chain uses TRBV2 and TRBJ2-2, with 7 bases matching TRBD1. The sample consisted of peripheral blood. The CDR3 protein: CASRGGEFTGELFF. The nucleotide sequence reads as follows: TGTGCCAGCAGAGGGGGCGAGTTCACCGGGGAGCTGTTTTTT.